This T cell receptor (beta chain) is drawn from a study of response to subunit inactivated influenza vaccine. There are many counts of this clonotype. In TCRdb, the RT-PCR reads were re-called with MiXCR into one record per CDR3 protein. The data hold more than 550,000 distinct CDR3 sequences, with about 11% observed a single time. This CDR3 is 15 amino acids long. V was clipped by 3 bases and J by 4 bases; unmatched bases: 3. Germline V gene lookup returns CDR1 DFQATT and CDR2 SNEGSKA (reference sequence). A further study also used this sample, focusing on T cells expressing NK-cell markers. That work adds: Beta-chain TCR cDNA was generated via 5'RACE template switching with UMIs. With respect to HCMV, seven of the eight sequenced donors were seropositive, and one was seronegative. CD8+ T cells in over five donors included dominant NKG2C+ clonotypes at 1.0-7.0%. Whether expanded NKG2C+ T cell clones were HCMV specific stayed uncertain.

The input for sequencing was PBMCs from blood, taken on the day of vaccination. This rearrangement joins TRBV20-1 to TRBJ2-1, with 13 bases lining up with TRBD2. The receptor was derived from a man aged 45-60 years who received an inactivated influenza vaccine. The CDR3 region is CSARTSGRIYNEQFF. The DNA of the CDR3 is TGCAGTGCTAGGACTAGCGGGAGGATTTACAATGAGCAGTTCTTC.